This T cell receptor beta chain was documented in a study of post-analysis software for immune sequencing data. A single count supports this clonotype. Its target is not known. Each TCR beta cDNA library carried unique molecular identifiers. TCRdb redid the calling of the PCR reads with MiXCR, one entry per CDR3 protein. The data contain 700,000 to 900,000 distinct CDR3 sequences, under 60% of them singletons. Points from the study as a whole: When patients were compared with controls, about five TRBV segments were more frequent, TRBV5-6, TRBV5-1 and TRBV20-1 among them.

V was pared by 3 bases and J by 4 bases, with 22 bases between. Germline V gene sequence: CDR1 MDHEN, CDR2 SYDVKM. The CDR3 spans 18 residues. Material for sequencing was blood. The sequence was obtained from a girl aged 10-17 years with multiple sclerosis. The chain recombines TRBV28 with TRBJ1-5, with D possibly being TRBD1 (5 bases). CDR3 DNA: TGTGCCAGCAGTTTTTTAGAAGGGACCGGGGCCAGGAATCAGCCCCAGCATTTT. This encodes CASSFLEGTGARNQPQHF. The full variable domain, rest sourced from reference TRBV28 and TRBJ1-5, is DVKVTQSSRYLVKRTGEKVFLECVQDMDHENMFWYRQDPGLGLRLIYFSYDVKMKEKGDIPEGYSVSREKKERFSLILESASTNQTSMYLCASSFLEGTGARNQPQHFGDGTRLSIL.